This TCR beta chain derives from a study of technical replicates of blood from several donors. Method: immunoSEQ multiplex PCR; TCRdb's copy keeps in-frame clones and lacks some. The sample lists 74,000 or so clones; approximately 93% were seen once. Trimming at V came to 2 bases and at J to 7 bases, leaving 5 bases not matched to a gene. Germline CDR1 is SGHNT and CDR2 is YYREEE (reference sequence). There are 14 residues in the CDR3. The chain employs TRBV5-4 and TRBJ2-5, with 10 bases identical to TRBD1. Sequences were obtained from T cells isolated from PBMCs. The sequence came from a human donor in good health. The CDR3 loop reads CASSLDRGQGTQYF. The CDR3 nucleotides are TGTGCCAGCAGCTTAGACAGGGGGCAGGGGACCCAGTACTTC.